Following are 22 T cell receptor beta chains from one sample sequenced in a study of T-cell reconstitution after alpha-beta-depleted transplantation in children (TCRdb year 2016). Explained via the paper, the treatment or condition label denotes: allogeneic hematopoietic cell transplantation with graft depleted of TCRalphabeta T cells and CD19 B cells. Libraries were made using PCR. These reads were obtained on an Illumina HiSeq 2500. TCR libraries were prepared with molecular barcoding, using unique molecular identifiers to normalize TCRbeta repertoire quantification. In-frame beta chains were kept once TCRdb had trimmed the public reads at Q25 with fastp and called clones with MiXCR. Rows are combined by CDR3 protein, so each entry shows the most common genes and DNA. Present in this sample are approximately 300,000 distinct CDR3 sequences, around 9.1% of which were seen just once. Together, the top ten hold over 6% of the sample.

This specimen consisted of PBMCs, obtained before TCRalphabeta/CD19-depleted stem cell transplant. Every receptor here comes from a boy in the first two years of life with acute myeloid leukemia, due to receive a stem cell transplant.

This clonotype was seen ten or more times. The chain couples TRBV12-3 or TRBV12-4 to TRBJ1-2; possible D gene TRBD1, 5 bases. The CDR3 covers 16 residues. The germline V and J ends were trimmed by 5 bases and 0 bases, with 16 bases remaining between them. In DNA, the CDR3 is TGTGCCAGCAGTGGGGTAGGGGAGGTTGCTAACTATGGCTACACCTTC. It yields the protein CASSGVGEVANYGYTF.

This clonotype was observed a handful of times. The chain combines TRBV25-1 with TRBJ2-1, with D possibly matching TRBD2 (7 bases). The CDR3 runs to 14 residues. Trimming left V 1 base short and J 7 bases short, with 11 bases between. Per germline, CDR1 MGHDK and CDR2 SYGVNS. In DNA, the CDR3 is TGTGCCAGCAGTGAATGGAGGGGGGGGAATGAGCAGTTCTTC. Its protein is CASSEWRGGNEQFF.

This clonotype was seen ten or more times. This chain connects TRBV5-1 to TRBJ2-1; D could derive from TRBD1 or TRBD2 (6 bases each). CDR1 is SGHRS and CDR2 is YFSETQ in the germline V gene. This CDR3 spans 16 amino acids. The ends were cut back, 0 bases at V and 3 bases at J, with 13 bases in the middle. CDR3 DNA: TGCGCCAGCAGCTTGGCATGGGGGGCTGTCTACAATGAGCAGTTCTTC. Its translation is CASSLAWGAVYNEQFF. Using reference TRBV5-1 and TRBJ2-1 for the parts outside the CDR3, the full variable domain is KAGVTQTPRYLIKTRGQQVTLSCSPISGHRSVSWYQQTPGQGLQFLFEYFSETQRNKGNFPGRFSGRQFSNSRSEMNVSTLELGDSALYLCASSLAWGAVYNEQFFGPGTRLTVL.

This clonotype turned up a few times. The chain links TRBV29-1 to TRBJ2-7; 14 bases fit TRBD2. The CDR3 is 17 amino acids. The germline CDR1 and CDR2 sequences are SQVTM and ANQGSEA. Trimming took 4 bases from V and 6 from J; bases not matched to a gene: 14. CDR3 protein: CSVGQVGLAGGFSEQYF. The CDR3 coding sequence is TGCAGCGTTGGTCAGGTAGGACTAGCGGGGGGATTCTCCGAGCAGTACTTC.

This clonotype was recorded a few times. This chain connects TRBV7-2 to TRBJ2-7, with unresolved D. The CDR3 contains 14 residues. Between the trimmed V and J ends, which lost 5 bases and 2 bases, there was a span of 13 bases. Germline CDR1 SGHTA, CDR2 FQGNSA. This CDR3 reads CASSLVGGPYEQYF. The DNA of the CDR3 is TGTGCCAGCAGCCTTGTGGGCGGCCCCTACGAGCAGTACTTC.

This clonotype has ten or more counts. The J gene is TRBJ1-4, the V gene TRBV18, with D possibly being TRBD1 (5 bases). Germline loops: CDR1 KGHSH, CDR2 LQKENI. Trimming removed 2 bases at V and 1 base at J, with 8 bases between. CDR3 length: 15 amino acids. CDR3 bases: TGTGCCAGCTCACCAGCGGGGGTAACTAATGAAAAACTGTTTTTT. Translation gives CASSPAGVTNEKLFF.

This clonotype was seen at least ten times. CDR3 amino acids: CASSLFTDTQYF. For the CDR3, the DNA is TGTGCCAGCAGTCTCTTTACAGATACGCAGTATTTT. This chain uses TRBV12-3 or TRBV12-4 with TRBJ2-3; D unresolved. This CDR3 has 12 residues. V was cut by 5 bases and J by 3 bases, with 6 bases left in between.

Ten or more counts support this clonotype. The chain couples TRBV9 to TRBJ1-1; 8 bases map to TRBD1. This CDR3 is 17 amino acids long. Germline V CDR1 and CDR2: SGDLS, YYNGEE. V lost 4 bases to trimming and J lost 5 bases; unmatched junction nucleotides: 16. This CDR3 is CASSLGQVIVGGTEAFF. The CDR3 DNA is TGTGCCAGCAGCCTGGGACAGGTTATTGTTGGAGGTACTGAAGCTTTCTTT. Drawing the rest from reference TRBV9 and TRBJ1-1, the complete variable domain is DSGVTQTPKHLITATGQRVTLRCSPRSGDLSVYWYQQSLDQGLQFLIQYYNGEERAKGNILERFSAQQFPDLHSELNLSSLELGDSALYFCASSLGQVIVGGTEAFFGQGTRLTVV.

This clonotype was found a few times. The chain recombines TRBV7-9 with TRBJ1-1; 9 bases are shared with TRBD1. The germline V gene has CDR1 SEHNR and CDR2 FQNEAQ (reference sequence). The CDR3 contains 14 residues. J lost 3 bases, V lost 6 bases, and 5 bases had no gene match. CDR3 residues: CASRQTGGDTEAFF. The CDR3 DNA follows: TGTGCCAGCAGGCAAACAGGGGGCGACACTGAAGCTTTCTTT.

This rearrangement joins TRBV10-2 to TRBJ2-3; 8 positions agree with TRBD1. This CDR3 is built from 13 residues. Germline CDR1 reads WSHSY; CDR2 reads SAAADI. Germline trimming cut 5 bases from V and 4 bases from J; bases unmatched to any gene: 2. DNA for the CDR3: TGCGCCAGCAGTATGGACAGGGCAGATACGCAGTATTTT. It is translated as CASSMDRADTQYF.

The chain employs TRBV6-2 or TRBV6-3 and TRBJ1-6; D may be TRBD1 (5 bases). The CDR3 runs to 17 residues. Trimming cost V 2 bases and J 2 bases, with 13 bases left between them. Germline-derived CDR1 and CDR2 are MNHEY and SVGEGT. CDR3 nucleotide sequence: TGTGCCAGCAGTTACGGCGACGGGGGGACCTATAATTCACCCCTCCACTTT. Translation: CASSYGDGGTYNSPLHF.

This clonotype was counted between two and nine times. The chain is built from TRBV28 and TRBJ2-3; 11 bases fit TRBD2. The CDR3 length is 15 residues. Per germline, CDR1 MDHEN and CDR2 SYDVKM. Unmatched junction bases numbered 8, after V lost 9 bases and J lost 3 bases. The CDR3: CASTLAGVTTDTQYF. CDR3 DNA: TGTGCCAGTACACTAGCGGGAGTAACTACAGATACGCAGTATTTT.

This clonotype was observed many times. The chain has TRBV15 and TRBJ2-2; possible D gene TRBD2, 6 bases. The CDR3 runs to 15 residues. V lost 0 bases and J 7 bases, leaving 12 bases between the germline ends. Germline values: CDR1 LNHNV, CDR2 YYDKDF (reference sequence). DNA for the CDR3: TGTGCCACCAGCAGAGATCGCGGGGTTGGCGGGGAGCTGTTTTTT. This translates into CATSRDRGVGGELFF.

This clonotype was observed many times. The chain is built from TRBV7-2 and TRBJ2-1; 13 bases align to TRBD2. Germline V gene lookup returns CDR1 SGHTA and CDR2 FQGNSA. V lost 5 bases, J lost 7 bases, and 8 bases stayed unmatched. This CDR3 is built from 16 residues. CDR3 protein: CASSPRTSGSGNEQFF. As DNA, the CDR3 is TGTGCCAGCAGCCCGAGGACTAGCGGGAGTGGGAATGAGCAGTTCTTC.

Many counts were recorded for this clonotype. The rearrangement uses TRBV5-1 and TRBJ2-1; 7 bases fit TRBD2. V gave up 4 bases and J gave up 8 bases; unmatched junction bases: 6. The CDR3 totals 13 residues. The germline V gene encodes CDR1 SGHRS and CDR2 YFSETQ. This CDR3 reads CASSQSGEDEQFF. The CDR3 DNA sequence: TGCGCCAGCAGCCAAAGCGGGGAAGATGAGCAGTTCTTC.

On this clonotype: A read error may be the cause here, since a much bigger clone is one base away. CDR3 DNA: TGTGCCAGCAGCTTGGCCCTTGATGAAAAACTGTTTTTT. The encoded protein is CASSLALDEKLFF. J is TRBJ1-4 and V is TRBV5-6; no clear D. This CDR3 has 13 amino acids. Germline V gene lookup returns CDR1 SGHDT and CDR2 YYEEEE. The V end lost 0 bases, the J end lost 6 bases, and 6 bases lay between the germline ends.

In this sample, this clonotype turned up many times. CDR3 residues: CASSLSGPPQETQYF. CDR3 bases: TGCGCCAGCAGCTTGAGCGGGCCCCCCCAAGAGACCCAGTACTTC. V is TRBV5-1 and J is TRBJ2-5; the D gene is possibly TRBD2 (6 bases). The germline V gene encodes CDR1 SGHRS and CDR2 YFSETQ. The V end lost 1 base, the J end lost 1 base, and 11 bases lay between the germline ends. The length of the CDR3 is 15 residues.

This chain uses TRBV3-1 with TRBJ1-5; 10 bases are a match to TRBD1. The length of the CDR3 is 18 residues. V was clipped by 6 bases and J by 0 bases; unmatched bases: 11. Germline loops: CDR1 LGHDT, CDR2 YNNKEL (reference sequence). The CDR3 is CASSSGQGRGYSNQPQHF. CDR3 in DNA: TGTGCCAGCAGTTCGGGACAGGGGAGAGGGTATAGCAATCAGCCCCAGCATTTT.

In this sample, this clonotype turned up many times. J is TRBJ1-2 and V is TRBV25-1; D perhaps matches TRBD1 (5 bases). The CDR3 sequence is 17 residues long. Trimming took off 0 bases at V and 4 bases at J, with 18 bases between the two ends. Germline V gives CDR1 MGHDK, CDR2 SYGVNS. The CDR3 sequence: CASSEYFPGPSPYGYTF. The CDR3 DNA reads TGTGCCAGCAGTGAATATTTCCCGGGGCCATCTCCCTATGGCTACACCTTC.

There are a few counts of this clonotype. The chain employs TRBV7-9 and TRBJ2-5; TRBD1 agrees at 8 bases. Trimming removed 2 bases from V and 2 bases from J; junction bases left unmatched: 4. CDR1 is SEHNR, CDR2 FQNEAQ, per germline (reference sequence). This CDR3 has 15 amino acids. The CDR3 spells CASSLKGQVQETQYF. Written as DNA, the CDR3 is TGTGCCAGCAGCTTAAAGGGACAGGTACAAGAGACCCAGTACTTC.

As concerns this clonotype: This may be a read error, as it is one base from a much larger clone. The chain recombines TRBV5-1 with TRBJ2-5, with D tentatively TRBD1 (5 bases). Germline CDR1 is SGHRS and CDR2 is YFSETQ. The CDR3 consists of 15 residues. Deletions cut 0 bases from V and 1 base from J, with 10 bases between. CDR3 region: CASSLEGRSQETQYF. The CDR3 DNA follows: TGCGCCAGCAGCTTGGAGGGGCGGAGCCAAGAGACCCAGTACTTC.

The CDR3 protein is CSASPLSASYEQYF. CDR3 DNA sequence: TGCAGTGCTAGCCCCCTCAGTGCCTCCTACGAGCAGTACTTC. This chain uses TRBV20-1 with TRBJ2-7; the D is unclear. The V and J ends lost 3 bases and 0 bases respectively, with 12 bases between them. The germline V gene encodes CDR1 DFQATT and CDR2 SNEGSKA (reference sequence). CDR3 length equals 14 residues.